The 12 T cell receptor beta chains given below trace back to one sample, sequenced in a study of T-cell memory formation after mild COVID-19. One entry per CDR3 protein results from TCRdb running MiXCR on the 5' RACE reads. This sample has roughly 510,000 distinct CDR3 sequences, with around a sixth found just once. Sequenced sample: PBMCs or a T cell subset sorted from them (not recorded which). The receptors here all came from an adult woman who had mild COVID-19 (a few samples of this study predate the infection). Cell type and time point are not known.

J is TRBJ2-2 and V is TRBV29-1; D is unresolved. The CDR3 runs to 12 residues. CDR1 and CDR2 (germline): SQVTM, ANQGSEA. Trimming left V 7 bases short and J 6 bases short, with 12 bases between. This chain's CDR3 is CSAESEAGELFF. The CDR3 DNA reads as TGCAGCGCCGAATCAGAAGCCGGGGAGCTGTTTTTT.

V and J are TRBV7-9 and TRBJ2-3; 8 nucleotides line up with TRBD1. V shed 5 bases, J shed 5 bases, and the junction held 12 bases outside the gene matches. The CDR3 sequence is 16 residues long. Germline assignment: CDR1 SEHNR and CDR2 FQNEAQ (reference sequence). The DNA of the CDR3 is TGTGCCAGCAGCCTCGGACAGGGCAAGGGCAGAGATACGCAGTATTTT. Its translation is CASSLGQGKGRDTQYF.

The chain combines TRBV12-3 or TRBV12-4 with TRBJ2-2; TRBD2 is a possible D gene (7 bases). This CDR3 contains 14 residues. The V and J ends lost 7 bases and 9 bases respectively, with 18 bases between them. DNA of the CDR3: TGTGCCAGCACCCTAAGGGGGGGGGACCGGGAGCTGTTTTTT. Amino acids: CASTLRGGDRELFF.

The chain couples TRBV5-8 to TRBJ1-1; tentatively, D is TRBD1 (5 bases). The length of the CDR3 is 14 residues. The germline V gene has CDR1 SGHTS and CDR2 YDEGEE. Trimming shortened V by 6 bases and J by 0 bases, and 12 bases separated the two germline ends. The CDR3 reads CASNLGGMNTEAFF. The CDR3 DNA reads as TGTGCCAGCAACCTCGGGGGAATGAACACTGAAGCTTTCTTT.

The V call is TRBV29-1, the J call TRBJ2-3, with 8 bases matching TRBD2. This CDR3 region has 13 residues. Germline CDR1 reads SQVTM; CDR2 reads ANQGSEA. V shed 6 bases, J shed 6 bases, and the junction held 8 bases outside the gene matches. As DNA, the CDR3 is TGCAGCGTCAGGACTAGCCGGGGGGATACGCAGTATTTT. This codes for CSVRTSRGDTQYF.

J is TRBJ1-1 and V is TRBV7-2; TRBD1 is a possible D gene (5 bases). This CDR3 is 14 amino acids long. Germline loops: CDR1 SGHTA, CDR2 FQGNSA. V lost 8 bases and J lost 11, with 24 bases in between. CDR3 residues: CASDRWDLPSEAFF. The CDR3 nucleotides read TGTGCCAGCGACCGCTGGGACCTTCCGTCAGAGGCTTTCTTT.

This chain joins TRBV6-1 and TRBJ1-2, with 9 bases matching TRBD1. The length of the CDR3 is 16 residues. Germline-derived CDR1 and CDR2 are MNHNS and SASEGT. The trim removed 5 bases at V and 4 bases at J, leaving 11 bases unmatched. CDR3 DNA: TGTGCCAGCAGTCCACAGGGGGCCTCCGCTTCCTATGGCTACACCTTC. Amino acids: CASSPQGASASYGYTF.

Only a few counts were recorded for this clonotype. The CDR3 DNA sequence: TGTGCCAGCAGTCCACCGGGACAGGGGGGGAATCAGCCCCAGCATTTT. It yields the protein CASSPPGQGGNQPQHF. The V call is TRBV27, the J call TRBJ1-5; 11 bases agree with TRBD1. J lost 4 bases, V lost 5 bases, and 7 bases had no gene match. This CDR3 region has 16 residues. Germline V gene lookup returns CDR1 MNHEY and CDR2 SMNVEV (reference sequence).

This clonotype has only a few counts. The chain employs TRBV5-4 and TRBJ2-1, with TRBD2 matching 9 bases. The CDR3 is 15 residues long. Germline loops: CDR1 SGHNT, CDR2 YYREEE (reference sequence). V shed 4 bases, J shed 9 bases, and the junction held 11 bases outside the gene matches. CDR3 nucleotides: TGTGCCAGCAGCGTCACCCCCCTAGCGGGAAGTGAGCAGTTCTTC. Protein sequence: CASSVTPLAGSEQFF.

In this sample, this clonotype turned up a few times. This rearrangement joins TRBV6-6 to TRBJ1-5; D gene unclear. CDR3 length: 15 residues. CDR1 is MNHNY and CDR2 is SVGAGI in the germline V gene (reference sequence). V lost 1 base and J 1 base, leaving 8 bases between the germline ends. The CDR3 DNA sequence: TGTGCCAGCAGTTACTTATCGGGGAGCAATCAGCCCCAGCATTTT. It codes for CASSYLSGSNQPQHF.

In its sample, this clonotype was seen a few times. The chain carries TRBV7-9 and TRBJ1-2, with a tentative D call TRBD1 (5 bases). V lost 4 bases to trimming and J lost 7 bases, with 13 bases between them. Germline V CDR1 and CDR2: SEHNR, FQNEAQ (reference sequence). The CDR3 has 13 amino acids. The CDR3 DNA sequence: TGTGCCAGCAGCTCGCAGTTGGGGCTTGGCTACACCTTC. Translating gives CASSSQLGLGYTF.

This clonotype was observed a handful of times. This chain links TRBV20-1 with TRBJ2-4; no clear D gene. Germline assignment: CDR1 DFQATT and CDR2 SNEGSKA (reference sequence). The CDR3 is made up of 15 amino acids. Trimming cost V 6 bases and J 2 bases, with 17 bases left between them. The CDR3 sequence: CSAPRSLEPKNIQYF. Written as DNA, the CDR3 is TGCAGTGCGCCTCGGAGTTTGGAGCCCAAAAACATTCAGTACTTC.